This paragraph reports one T cell receptor (beta chain). The antigen is undetermined. This entry is derived from a study of cytomegalovirus exposure and HLA in healthy donors. Germline assignment: CDR1 SGDLS and CDR2 YYNGEE. Losses at the gene ends were 4 bases for V and 7 bases for J; bases not matched to a gene: 9. This CDR3 is 14 amino acids long. Researchers ran the PCR with 60 Vbeta and 13 Jbeta primers. Produced via immunoSEQ multiplex PCR; TCRdb's table is partial and in-frame only. The sample shows over 85,000 clones, over 80% of them seen only once. Study-level results: The study put around 180 TCR beta chains on its list as cytomegalovirus-associated. V segments that were indistinguishable, TRBV6-2 and TRBV6-3 among them, were omitted from analysis.

This rearrangement joins TRBV9 to TRBJ2-7, with 9 positions matching TRBD1. The sequence was collected from a man in his forties or fifties in good health and CMV-seronegative. Sequencing input: PBMCs. The CDR3 sequence is CASSPRTGVSEQYF. The DNA for the CDR3 is TGTGCCAGCAGCCCCCGGACAGGGGTGAGTGAGCAGTACTTC.